The present entry profiles one T cell receptor (beta chain) with its context. This sample is part of a study of PD-L1 blockade in urothelial cancer. Background on the study: In about 2014 therapy began: atezolizumab 1,200 mg intravenously every 3 weeks. From 0 to 3 prior chemotherapy regimens had been given to the patients.

This CDR3 comprises 16 residues. With 3 bases clipped from V and 3 bases from J, the junction kept 5 bases outside the gene matches. CDR1 is ENHRY, CDR2 SYGVKD, per germline. Sequencing used immunoSEQ multiplex PCR; TCRdb keeps in-frame clones, though not all of them. Of 75,000 to 90,000 clones listed, more than 75% were seen once; the top ten hold more than 8%. Here the sequenced sample was PBMCs, taken around atezolizumab (anti-PD-L1) treatment. The sequence derives from a man in his 70s with urothelial cancer. This sequence joins TRBV10-3 and TRBJ2-2; TRBD2 agrees at 9 bases. The CDR3 loop is CAISEVSGGHTGELFF. In DNA, the CDR3 is TGTGCCATCAGTGAAGTAAGCGGGGGGCACACCGGGGAGCTGTTTTTT.